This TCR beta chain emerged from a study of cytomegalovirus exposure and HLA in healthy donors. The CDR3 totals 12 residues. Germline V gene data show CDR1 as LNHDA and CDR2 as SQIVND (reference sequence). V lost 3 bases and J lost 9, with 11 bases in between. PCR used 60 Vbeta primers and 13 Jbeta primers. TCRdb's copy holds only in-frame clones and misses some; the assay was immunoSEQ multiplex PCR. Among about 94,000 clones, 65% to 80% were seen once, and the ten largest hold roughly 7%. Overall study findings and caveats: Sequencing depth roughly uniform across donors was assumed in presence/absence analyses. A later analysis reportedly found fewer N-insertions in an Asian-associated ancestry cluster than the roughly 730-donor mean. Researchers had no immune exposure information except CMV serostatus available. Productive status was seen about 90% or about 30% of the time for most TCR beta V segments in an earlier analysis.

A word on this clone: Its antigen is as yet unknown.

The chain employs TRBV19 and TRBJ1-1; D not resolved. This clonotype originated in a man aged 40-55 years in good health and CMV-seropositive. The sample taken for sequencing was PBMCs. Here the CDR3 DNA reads TGTGCCAGTAGTATGAACCCGGGTAAAGCTTTCTTT. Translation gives CASSMNPGKAFF.